This T cell receptor (beta chain) was found in a study of CD8 T cells in ankylosing spondylitis. This clonotype was detected only a few times. The antigen is unknown. 5'-RACE, quantitative and with molecular barcodes, yielded the TCR beta libraries. TCRdb reprocessed the 5' RACE reads with MiXCR, giving one entry per CDR3 protein. The sample has under 250,000 distinct CDR3 sequences; around 32% are singletons. Findings of the study overall: Reactive arthritis synovial fluid and blood previously showed some of these motif variants. What seemed typical of ankylosing spondylitis blood was a TCR beta motif built from under 10 highly homologous variants. Clones linked to the disease showed a CD8+ phenotype. They occurred at relatively low frequencies in peripheral blood.

The CDR3 is 16 amino acids. Per germline, CDR1 SGHRS and CDR2 YFSETQ. The germline V and J ends were trimmed by 0 bases and 7 bases, with 14 bases remaining between them. Sample: blood, either unsorted or a sorted T cell fraction (not recorded which). The chain has TRBV5-1 and TRBJ1-6; the D is unclear. The origin of this receptor is a male donor with ankylosing spondylitis or in good health (not recorded which). As DNA, the CDR3 is TGCGCCAGCAGCTTGGGGCAGTCTACGGGGAATTCACCCCTCCACTTT. Amino acid sequence: CASSLGQSTGNSPLHF.